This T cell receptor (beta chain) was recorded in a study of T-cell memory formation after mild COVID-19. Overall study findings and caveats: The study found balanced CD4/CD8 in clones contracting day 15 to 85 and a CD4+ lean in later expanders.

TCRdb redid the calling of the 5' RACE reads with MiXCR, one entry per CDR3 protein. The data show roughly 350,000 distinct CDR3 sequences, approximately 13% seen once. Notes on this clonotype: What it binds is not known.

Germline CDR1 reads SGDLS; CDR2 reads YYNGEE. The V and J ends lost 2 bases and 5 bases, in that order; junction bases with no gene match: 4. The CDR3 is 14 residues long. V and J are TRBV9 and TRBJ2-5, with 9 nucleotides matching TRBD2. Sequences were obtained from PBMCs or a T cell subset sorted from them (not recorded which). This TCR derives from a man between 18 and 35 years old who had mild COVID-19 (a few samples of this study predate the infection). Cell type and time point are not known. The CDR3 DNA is TGTGCCAGCAGCGTTAGCGGGGGTCGGGAGACCCAGTACTTC. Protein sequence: CASSVSGGRETQYF.